This passage covers 26 T cell receptor beta chains from one sample sequenced in a study of spatial heterogeneity in lung cancer (dated by TCRdb to between 2018 and 2021). The label giving this sample's time point can be read as: sample taken at primary tumor resection. TCR sequencing used whole RNA extracted from tumor and nontumor lung tissue, or from cryopreserved PBMC samples, without cell sorting. The method was 5' RACE. TCRdb records NextSeq 500 as the sequencer. In TCRdb, the public reads were trimmed at Q25 with fastp and aligned with MiXCR, with productive beta chains retained. Under each unique CDR3 protein, matching rows form one entry showing the most common genes and DNA. The sample yields some 47,000 distinct CDR3 sequences; 7.5% to 8% were counted once. The biggest ten clones account for approximately 13% of the sample. This specimen was PBMCs, taken at surgery. The receptors stem from a female donor with early-stage non-small cell lung cancer.

This chain joins TRBV7-2 and TRBJ2-7, with a possible D match to TRBD2 (5 bases). Trimming removed 5 bases from V and 6 bases from J, with 20 bases in between. The CDR3 sequence is 15 residues long. Looked up from germline, CDR1 is SGHTA and CDR2 is FQGNSA. CDR3 sequence reads: CASSPRAARRIEQYF. CDR3 nucleotide sequence: TGTGCCAGCAGCCCGCGGGCCGCCAGGCGTATCGAGCAGTACTTC.

This clonotype appeared a few times. CDR3 loop: CASSYVEKLFF. For the CDR3, the DNA is TGTGCCAGCAGCTACGTTGAAAAACTGTTTTTT. The V gene is TRBV6-6, the J gene TRBJ1-4; no clear D. The CDR3 covers 11 residues. The V gene's germline CDR1 is MNHNY and CDR2 SVGAGI (reference sequence). Trimming took off 6 bases at V and 7 bases at J, with 6 bases between the two ends.

In this sample, this clonotype turned up many times. The J gene is TRBJ1-4, the V gene TRBV29-1; tentative D call: TRBD1 (5 bases). The CDR3 runs 14 residues. Trimming took off 4 bases at V and 5 bases at J, with 14 bases between the two ends. CDR1 SQVTM and CDR2 ANQGSEA come from the germline V gene. In DNA form, the CDR3 reads TGCAGCGTTGGGGGCAGAGAACTGAATGAAAAACTGTTTTTT. This gives the protein CSVGGRELNEKLFF.

This clonotype was recorded at least ten times. V usage is TRBV3-1 and J usage is TRBJ2-7, with a tentative D call TRBD1 (5 bases). CDR3 length equals 14 residues. The germline V gene has CDR1 LGHDT and CDR2 YNNKEL (reference sequence). V lost 0 bases, J lost 1 base, and 7 bases lay in between. CDR3 loop: CASSQDSGSYEQYF. In DNA form, the CDR3 reads TGTGCCAGCAGCCAAGATTCAGGGTCCTACGAGCAGTACTTC.

V usage is TRBV3-1 and J usage is TRBJ1-1, with D hard to call. Germline-derived CDR1 and CDR2 are LGHDT and YNNKEL (reference sequence). The V gene lost 1 base and the J gene lost 1 base, with 10 bases spanning the gap. The CDR3 length is 15 residues. CDR3 bases: TGTGCCAGCAGCCAAGCTGGGCCGAGGAACACTGAAGCTTTCTTT. It codes for CASSQAGPRNTEAFF.

This clonotype turned up a few times. This could be a read error, since a much larger clone is one nucleotide away. The chain uses TRBV5-1 and TRBJ1-1; no definite D call. The V gene's germline CDR1 is SGHRS and CDR2 YFSETQ. The V end was cut by 3 bases, the J end by 3 bases, with 9 bases between. The CDR3 extends over 13 amino acids. This chain's CDR3 is CASSCSADTEAFF. In DNA, the CDR3 is TGCGCCAGCAGCTGCAGCGCGGACACTGAAGCTTTCTTT. The whole variable domain, filled in from reference TRBV5-1 and TRBJ1-1, reads KAGVTQTPRYLIKTRGQQVTLSCSPISGHRSVSWYQQTPGQGLQFLFEYFSETQRNKGNFPGRFSGRQFSNSRSEMNVSTLELGDSALYLCASSCSADTEAFFGQGTRLTVV.

This clonotype has at least ten counts. Compared with germline, one end of the junction differs, possibly owing to a read error. This rearrangement joins TRBV7-9 to TRBJ2-7, with 9 positions matching TRBD2. Germline V gene lookup returns CDR1 SEHNR and CDR2 FQNEAQ (reference sequence). The CDR3 covers 13 residues. The CDR3 region is CASRLAGAYEQYF. The DNA for the CDR3 is TGTGCCAGCAGGTTAGCGGGGGCCTACGAGCAGTACTTC.

V and J are TRBV6-2 or TRBV6-3 and TRBJ1-4, with D possibly matching TRBD1 (5 bases). V dropped 4 bases and J dropped 8 bases, with 20 bases sitting between them. This CDR3 is 16 amino acids long. From germline, CDR1 is MNHEY and CDR2 SVGEGT. CDR3 amino acids: CASSSPTTDRGEKLFF. The CDR3 DNA follows: TGTGCCAGCAGTTCACCGACGACAGACCGAGGAGAAAAACTGTTTTTT.

The table lists this clonotype with a few counts. This sequence joins TRBV20-1 and TRBJ2-5, with D perhaps given as TRBD1 or TRBD2 (7 bases each). CDR3 length equals 14 residues. V lost 6 bases and J 5 bases, leaving 19 bases between the germline ends. In germline, CDR1 is DFQATT, CDR2 SNEGSKA (reference sequence). CDR3 in amino acids: CSAGDWQGGETQYF. The CDR3 DNA sequence: TGCAGTGCGGGGGACTGGCAGGGGGGGGAGACCCAGTACTTC.

This clonotype has only a few counts. This chain uses TRBV7-2 with TRBJ2-5; 9 bases are shared with TRBD2. The V gene's germline CDR1 is SGHTA and CDR2 FQGNSA. The CDR3 has 15 residues. The V and J ends lost 4 bases and 5 bases, in that order; junction bases with no gene match: 8. This CDR3 reads CASSSSTSGAETQYF. The DNA for the CDR3 is TGTGCCAGCAGCTCCTCGACTAGCGGTGCGGAGACCCAGTACTTC.

The genes are TRBV27 and TRBJ1-5; D not certain. The length of the CDR3 is 12 residues. Germline V lookup: CDR1 MNHEY, CDR2 SMNVEV (reference sequence). The CDR3 DNA is TGTCCTCGACCGAGAATCAATCAGCCCCAGCATTTT. As protein: CPRPRINQPQHF.

The sample holds a few counts of this clonotype. The genes are TRBV5-1 and TRBJ1-3; no firm D call. This CDR3 is 12 amino acids long. Germline CDR1 reads SGHRS; CDR2 reads YFSETQ. V dropped 0 bases and J dropped 4 bases, with 2 bases sitting between them. This chain's CDR3 is CASSLGGNTIYF. The CDR3 coding sequence is TGCGCCAGCAGCTTGGGAGGAAACACCATATATTTT. Using reference TRBV5-1 and TRBJ1-3 for the parts outside the CDR3, the full variable domain is KAGVTQTPRYLIKTRGQQVTLSCSPISGHRSVSWYQQTPGQGLQFLFEYFSETQRNKGNFPGRFSGRQFSNSRSEMNVSTLELGDSALYLCASSLGGNTIYFGEGSWLTVV.

The chain has TRBV3-1 and TRBJ1-1; D gene uncertain. There are 13 residues in the CDR3. Trimming took off 0 bases at V and 1 base at J, with 3 bases between the two ends. CDR1 is LGHDT, CDR2 YNNKEL, per germline (reference sequence). CDR3 sequence reads: CASSQDPNTEAFF. The CDR3 DNA reads as TGTGCCAGCAGCCAAGATCCGAACACTGAAGCTTTCTTT.

A note on this clonotype: A much larger clonotype is one base distant, so this may be a read error. The chain links TRBV24-1 to TRBJ1-1; D remains unclear. The CDR3 loop spans 15 amino acids. The V end lost 12 bases, the J end lost 0 bases, and 19 bases lay between the germline ends. In germline, CDR1 is KGHDR, CDR2 SFDVKD. DNA for the CDR3: TGTGCCTCCCTCTCTAGTAAGGGCCTGAACACTGAAGCTTTCTTT. This codes for CASLSSKGLNTEAFF.

The chain joins TRBV19 to TRBJ1-1, with D hard to call. This CDR3 contains 11 residues. The germline CDR1 and CDR2 sequences are LNHDA and SQIVND (reference sequence). V gave up 11 bases and J gave up 7 bases, with 14 bases separating them. As DNA, the CDR3 is TGTGCCTCGGCGGCAGCAGGTGAAGCTTTCTTT. Translated, it gives CASAAAGEAFF.

The V gene is TRBV6-2 or TRBV6-3, the J gene TRBJ2-1; the match to TRBD1 covers 11 bases. The CDR3 runs to 15 residues. V trimming: 6 bases; J trimming: 10 bases; junction bases outside the gene matches: 11. Germline V gene lookup returns CDR1 MNHEY and CDR2 SVGEGT. The CDR3: CASRGGTGGEWEQFF. In nucleotides, the CDR3 is TGTGCCAGCAGGGGAGGGACAGGGGGTGAGTGGGAGCAGTTCTTC.

The chain joins TRBV9 to TRBJ2-3; unclear D gene. Trimming removed 3 bases at V and 2 bases at J, with 7 bases between. CDR1 and CDR2 (germline): SGDLS, YYNGEE. CDR3 length equals 13 residues. The CDR3 bases are TGTGCCAGCAGCGCAGTGGCCACAGATACGCAGTATTTT. Protein product: CASSAVATDTQYF.

The rearrangement joins TRBV7-2 to TRBJ2-5, with no clear D. The CDR3 spans 14 residues. Germline values: CDR1 SGHTA, CDR2 FQGNSA. Trimming stripped 0 bases from V and 2 bases from J, with 7 bases between. The CDR3 reads CASSLASSQETQYF. The CDR3 coding sequence is TGTGCCAGCAGCTTAGCCTCAAGTCAAGAGACCCAGTACTTC.

The chain recombines TRBV5-4 with TRBJ2-2, with TRBD2 as a possible D gene (6 bases). This CDR3 is 13 amino acids long. Trimming removed 4 bases at V and 6 bases at J, with 10 bases between. Germline CDR1 and CDR2: SGHNT and YYREEE (reference sequence). CDR3 sequence reads: CASSGPGAGELFF. As DNA, the CDR3 is TGTGCCAGCAGCGGACCGGGGGCCGGGGAGCTGTTTTTT.

About this clonotype itself: A single base separates this from a much larger clone, so it may be a read error. The gene calls are TRBV11-2 and TRBJ1-5; D unresolved. Per germline, CDR1 SGHAT and CDR2 FQNNGV. The CDR3 sequence is 13 residues long. This CDR3 reads CASSSDGPTAQRF. CDR3 nucleotide sequence: TGTGCCAGCAGCTCGGACGGTCCGACGGCCCAGCGTTTT.

The chain joins TRBV5-1 to TRBJ2-5; D perhaps matches TRBD2 (5 bases). Per the germline V gene, CDR1 is SGHRS and CDR2 is YFSETQ. Trimming left V 4 bases short and J 3 bases short, with 13 bases between. This CDR3 spans 14 amino acids. CDR3 sequence reads: CASSLDGKKETQYF. The CDR3 DNA is TGCGCCAGCAGCCTAGACGGGAAAAAAGAGACCCAGTACTTC.

The V call is TRBV5-8, the J call TRBJ2-6; no definite D call. V shed 0 bases and J shed 0 bases, with 10 bases lying between them. There are 17 residues in the CDR3. Germline-derived CDR1 and CDR2 are SGHTS and YDEGEE. The CDR3 nucleotides read TGTGCCAGCAGCTTGGCCAGGTCTGCCTCTGGGGCCAACGTCCTGACTTTC. This sequence encodes CASSLARSASGANVLTF. The whole variable domain, filled in from reference TRBV5-8 and TRBJ2-6, reads EAGVTQSPTHLIKTRGQQATLRCSPISGHTSVYWYQQALGLGLQFLLWYDEGEERNRGNFPPRFSGRQFPNYSSELNVNALELEDSALYLCASSLARSASGANVLTFGAGSRLTVL.

In its sample, this clonotype was seen many times. The chain uses TRBV6-5 and TRBJ1-6; D is undetermined. V dropped 7 bases and J dropped 5 bases, with 18 bases sitting between them. This CDR3 spans 16 amino acids. The germline CDR1 and CDR2 sequences are MNHEY and SVGAGI. CDR3 DNA sequence: TGTGCCAGCAAGGCCTTTCAAGGGTCGGATAATTCACCCCTCCACTTT. It encodes CASKAFQGSDNSPLHF.

This clonotype has a single count. The chain employs TRBV19 and TRBJ2-2; D possibly uses TRBD1 or TRBD2 (5 bases each). The CDR3 is 15 residues long. Trimming shortened V by 4 bases and J by 5 bases, and 14 bases separated the two germline ends. In germline, CDR1 is LNHDA, CDR2 SQIVND (reference sequence). The CDR3 is CASSTDSGFTGELFF. The CDR3 nucleotides are TGTGCCAGTAGTACGGACTCAGGGTTTACCGGGGAGCTGTTTTTT.

This chain connects TRBV9 to TRBJ2-3, with D hard to call. V was clipped by 0 bases and J by 6 bases, with 8 bases between them. The CDR3 is made up of 13 amino acids. The germline gives CDR1 SGDLS, CDR2 YYNGEE. CDR3 sequence: CASSVAGFDTQYF. The DNA for the CDR3 is TGTGCCAGCAGCGTAGCTGGTTTTGATACGCAGTATTTT.

The rearrangement uses TRBV7-2 and TRBJ2-2, with 7 bases that match TRBD1. There are 13 residues in the CDR3. The trim removed 6 bases at V and 5 bases at J, leaving 3 bases unmatched. CDR1 and CDR2 (germline): SGHTA, FQGNSA. DNA for the CDR3: TGTGCCAGCAGTCCGACAGGGACCGGGGAGCTGTTTTTT. Residues: CASSPTGTGELFF.